This T cell receptor beta chain came from a study of a mutant IDH1 vaccine in newly diagnosed glioma. Study-wide background: Treated patients showed a male proportion of about 62%, a female proportion of roughly 40%, and a mean age of roughly 40 years. Radiotherapy, temozolomide, or both had been given previously, and both were given to most.

The CDR3 is 15 amino acids. Germline V gives CDR1 MNHEY, CDR2 SVGAGI. Losses at the gene ends were 5 bases for V and 7 bases for J; bases not matched to a gene: 13. Here immunoSEQ multiplex PCR was the method, and the copy in TCRdb shows in-frame clones only, minus some. In the table there are about 120,000 clones, roughly 90% of which are singletons. Time point denoted: week 11, during vaccination. It was 300 ug of mutant IDH1 20-mer peptide that made up each vaccine dose, given with topical imiquimod. Study-wide results and caveats: Induction of immune responses by the vaccine occurred in about 95% of patients. Pseudoprogression appears to have had no connection to changes in top peripheral T cell clonotypes.

Comment on this clone: Its matching antigen is unknown.

The rearrangement uses TRBV6-5 and TRBJ1-1, with 7 bases identical to TRBD1. The clonotype was recovered from a woman between 50 and 59 years old with glioma. The source material was PBMCs, sampled from a glioma patient whose treatment included an IDH1 peptide vaccine. The CDR3 loop is CASSPGWGGQLEAFF. The CDR3 nucleotides read TGTGCCAGCAGTCCGGGATGGGGGGGACAGCTTGAAGCTTTCTTT.